This TCR beta chain was documented in a study of human T cells and chemical hapten exposure. The study, taken as a whole, reports: Sensitizing to DPC left TCRs with a frequency above 1 in 1000 unaltered.

This CDR3 is built from 16 residues. Time point reported: patch test 1, 2 weeks after DPC sensitization. Treatment defined: therapeutic diphenylcyclopropenone sensitization with weekly scalp DPC. TCRdb re-analysed the RACE reads in MiXCR, keeping a single row per CDR3 protein. The data hold 95,000 to 100,000 distinct CDR3 sequences, with under 15% observed a single time. With respect to this clonotype: Its antigen is not identified.

The J gene is TRBJ2-5, the V gene TRBV21-1; no DNA check was done on the table's D call, TRBD1. TRBV21-1 is listed as a pseudogene. The sample here was whole blood, taken in connection with sensitization to the hapten diphenylcyclopropenone (DPC). This receptor was taken from a middle-aged woman with alopecia areata. Some clones in this sample may be carry-over from other donors' samples. This chain's CDR3 is CASSNPGQALQETQYF. CDR3 in DNA: TGTGCCAGCAGCAATCCAGGACAGGCATTACAAGAGACCCAGTACTTC.